These 30 T cell receptor beta chains were sequenced from one sample in a study of blood T cells in healthy people across ages. Combining a sample-barcoded 5' primer with a J-beta primer mix, a second PCR ran for roughly 7 to 12 cycles. TCRdb passed the 5' RACE reads through MiXCR, listing each CDR3 protein once. This table has about 970,000 distinct CDR3 sequences, roughly 51% appearing once. What was sequenced was blood. Receptors were obtained from a woman aged 60-75 years in good health.

V gene TRBV5-8 combines with J gene TRBJ2-7; D unclear. This CDR3 contains 13 residues. In germline, CDR1 is SGHTS, CDR2 YDEGEE. With 1 base removed from V and 2 bases from J, the gap between germline ends came to 7 bases. This chain's CDR3 is CASSLRPAYEQYF. The DNA of the CDR3 is TGTGCCAGCAGCTTGAGACCCGCCTACGAGCAGTACTTC.

The genes are TRBV18 and TRBJ2-1; the match to TRBD1 covers 7 bases. The V segment lost 3 bases and the J segment 5 bases; nucleotides outside the gene matches: 4. The CDR3 spans 14 residues. Germline assignment: CDR1 KGHSH and CDR2 LQKENI. The CDR3 nucleotides are TGTGCCAGCTCACCGAGGGACAGTGACAATGAGCAGTTCTTC. Amino acid sequence: CASSPRDSDNEQFF. The whole variable domain, filled in from reference TRBV18 and TRBJ2-1, reads NAGVMQNPRHLVRRRGQEARLRCSPMKGHSHVYWYRQLPEEGLKFMVYLQKENIIDESGMPKERFSAEFPKEGPSILRIQQVVRGDSAAYFCASSPRDSDNEQFFGPGTRLTVL.

The chain has TRBV5-1 and TRBJ2-5; possibly TRBD2 for D (5 bases). Germline values: CDR1 SGHRS, CDR2 YFSETQ. The CDR3 is 14 residues long. Trimming stripped 4 bases from V and 5 bases from J, with 15 bases between. This chain's CDR3 is CASSLLWGAETQYF. The CDR3 bases are TGCGCCAGCAGCCTCCTTTGGGGAGCTGAGACCCAGTACTTC.

The V gene is TRBV3-1, the J gene TRBJ2-1, with 9 bases that match TRBD1. V dropped 4 bases and J dropped 7; count of bases not matched to a gene: 8. CDR3 size: 15 residues. The V gene's germline CDR1 is LGHDT and CDR2 YNNKEL (reference sequence). The CDR3 DNA reads as TGTGCCAGCAGCCGGCTACAGGGGGCGAAAAATGAGCAGTTCTTC. Its translation is CASSRLQGAKNEQFF.

This clonotype has just a few counts. V gene TRBV2 combines with J gene TRBJ2-7, with TRBD2 matching over 9 bases. The CDR3 totals 15 residues. With 3 bases clipped from V and 4 bases from J, the junction kept 7 bases outside the gene matches. CDR1 and CDR2 from the germline V gene are SNHLY and FYNNEI. CDR3 sequence reads: CASSEGLAGTYEQYF. CDR3 DNA: TGTGCCAGCAGTGAGGGGCTAGCGGGAACTTACGAGCAGTACTTC.

The table lists this clonotype with a count of one. The chain couples TRBV2 to TRBJ1-1; TRBD1 might be the D (5 bases). Per the germline V gene, CDR1 is SNHLY and CDR2 is FYNNEI. V lost 9 bases and J lost 0, with 17 bases in between. The CDR3 spans 15 residues. DNA for the CDR3: TGTGCCAGTGCAGGGAGGGATTACGTGAACACTGAAGCTTTCTTT. This encodes CASAGRDYVNTEAFF.

This chain links TRBV6-1 with TRBJ1-5, with D unresolved. V lost 6 bases and J lost 2, with 20 bases in between. CDR1 and CDR2 from the germline V gene are MNHNS and SASEGT. The CDR3 spans 17 residues. CDR3 nucleotide sequence: TGTGCCAGCAGCAAATCGGCAGAACTTCGCGGCAATCAGCCCCAGCATTTT. This encodes CASSKSAELRGNQPQHF.

As for this clonotype: The junction shows a germline mismatch at one end, possibly a read error. In DNA form, the CDR3 reads TGTGCCGGCAGTTTAGACAGGGATACCTACGAGCAGTACTTC. Encoded protein: CAGSLDRDTYEQYF. The gene calls are TRBV27 and TRBJ2-7, with 7 bases that match TRBD1. Germline-derived CDR1 and CDR2 are MNHEY and SMNVEV (reference sequence). This CDR3 has 14 amino acids.

The chain recombines TRBV2 with TRBJ2-5, with D possibly matching TRBD2 (5 bases). Germline V lookup: CDR1 SNHLY, CDR2 FYNNEI. The length of the CDR3 is 15 residues. V lost 3 bases, J lost 0 bases, and 11 bases lay in between. CDR3 DNA sequence: TGTGCCAGCAGTGACCGGGGTGCGTACCAAGAGACCCAGTACTTC. As protein: CASSDRGAYQETQYF. The variable domain in full, with the rest retrieved from reference TRBV2 and TRBJ2-5, is EPEVTQTPSHQVTQMGQEVILRCVPISNHLYFYWYRQILGQKVEFLVSFYNNEISEKSEIFDDQFSVERPDGSNFTLKIRSTKLEDSAMYFCASSDRGAYQETQYFGPGTRLLVL.

The chain employs TRBV6-2 or TRBV6-3 and TRBJ2-4; no firm D call. Germline CDR1 MNHEY, CDR2 SVGEGT. The CDR3 runs to 18 residues. V lost 0 bases to trimming and J lost 2 bases, with 17 bases between them. This chain's CDR3 is CASSYSMGSGRSKNIQYF. The CDR3 nucleotides read TGTGCCAGCAGTTACTCGATGGGCAGTGGAAGATCCAAAAACATTCAGTACTTC.

This chain joins TRBV20-1 and TRBJ2-1; D unresolved. The CDR3 is made up of 11 amino acids. CDR1 and CDR2 (germline): DFQATT, SNEGSKA (reference sequence). The V end was cut by 1 base, the J end by 6 bases, with 4 bases between. CDR3 sequence (DNA): TGCAGTGCTAGAGCATTCAATGAGCAGTTCTTC. It codes for CSARAFNEQFF.

The V and J genes are TRBV7-9 and TRBJ2-7; 11 nucleotides match TRBD2. The V segment lost 1 base and the J segment 4 bases; nucleotides outside the gene matches: 3. Germline V CDR1 and CDR2: SEHNR, FQNEAQ (reference sequence). This CDR3 comprises 15 residues. The DNA of the CDR3 is TGTGCCAGCAGCTTAGTAGCGGGAGGGCCGTACGAGCAGTACTTC. Its protein is CASSLVAGGPYEQYF.

V gene TRBV4-1 combines with J gene TRBJ1-5, with D possibly being TRBD1 (6 bases). CDR3 length: 15 residues. The germline gives CDR1 MGHRA, CDR2 YSYEKL. V lost 2 bases and J 4 bases, leaving 12 bases between the germline ends. The CDR3 sequence is CASSQLGGVNQPQHF. CDR3 in DNA: TGCGCCAGCAGCCAATTAGGGGGGGTGAATCAGCCCCAGCATTTT.

This clonotype was counted between two and nine times. The V gene is TRBV28, the J gene TRBJ2-4, with 10 bases that match TRBD2. CDR3 length equals 14 residues. CDR1 is MDHEN, CDR2 SYDVKM, per germline. V lost 1 base to trimming and J lost 10 bases; unmatched junction nucleotides: 4. The CDR3 loop reads CASSLLAGGRIQYF. CDR3 nucleotides: TGTGCCAGCAGTTTATTAGCGGGAGGAAGGATTCAGTACTTC.

The chain uses TRBV6-2 or TRBV6-3 and TRBJ2-4; D not certain. The germline V gene encodes CDR1 MNHEY and CDR2 SVGEGT. V was pared by 6 bases and J by 3 bases, with 18 bases between. The CDR3 totals 16 residues. The CDR3 nucleotides read TGTGCCAGCAGAAACTCGGCTAGGATGGTCAAAAACATTCAGTACTTC. Its translation is CASRNSARMVKNIQYF.

This clonotype was seen more than once but under ten times. The CDR3 coding sequence is TGTGCCACCAGCAGGGCACCCGCGGACAGGGGAGAGACAGATACGCAGTATTTT. Encoded protein: CATSRAPADRGETDTQYF. J is TRBJ2-3 and V is TRBV15; 9 positions match TRBD1. Trimming cost V 3 bases and J 3 bases; bases outside gene matches: 13. Germline V CDR1 and CDR2: LNHNV, YYDKDF (reference sequence). This CDR3 comprises 18 residues. The full variable domain, rest sourced from reference TRBV15 and TRBJ2-3, is DAMVIQNPRYQVTQFGKPVTLSCSQTLNHNVMYWYQQKSSQAPKLLFHYYDKDFNNEADTPDNFQSRRPNTSFCFLDIRSPGLGDTAMYLCATSRAPADRGETDTQYFGPGTRLTVL.

This clonotype has just a few counts. This sequence joins TRBV7-2 and TRBJ2-3; D remains unclear. The germline CDR1 and CDR2 sequences are SGHTA and FQGNSA. V was cut by 1 base and J by 6 bases, with 8 bases left in between. The CDR3 has 13 amino acids. The DNA of the CDR3 is TGTGCCAGCAGCTTAGTCAATGGGGATACGCAGTATTTT. Amino acid sequence: CASSLVNGDTQYF.

CDR3 loop: CASSPGTAYNEQYF. The CDR3 DNA is TGTGCCAGCTCACCTGGGACAGCCTACAATGAGCAGTACTTC. This chain joins TRBV18 and TRBJ2-5; 7 bases map to TRBD1. The length of the CDR3 is 14 residues. CDR1 KGHSH and CDR2 LQKENI come from the germline V gene. V shed 3 bases, J shed 11 bases, and the junction held 12 bases outside the gene matches. The variable domain in full, completed from reference TRBV18 and TRBJ2-5, reads NAGVMQNPRHLVRRRGQEARLRCSPMKGHSHVYWYRQLPEEGLKFMVYLQKENIIDESGMPKERFSAEFPKEGPSILRIQQVVRGDSAAYFCASSPGTAYNEQYFGPGTRLLVL.

The count of this clonotype is one. An end of the junction differs from the germline gene, which may be a read error. The V and J genes are TRBV7-9 and TRBJ2-3; 8 bases are a match to TRBD2. Germline V gene lookup returns CDR1 SEHNR and CDR2 FQNEAQ (reference sequence). The CDR3 is 16 amino acids. The CDR3 DNA reads as TGTGTCAGCAGTCCCGGACTAGCAGAGTATACAGATACGCAGTATTTT. Protein: CVSSPGLAEYTDTQYF.

The V gene is TRBV28, the J gene TRBJ2-1, with TRBD1 as a possible D gene (6 bases). Trimming removed 5 bases from V and 6 bases from J, with 14 bases in between. Germline lookup yields CDR1 MDHEN and CDR2 SYDVKM. The CDR3 spans 14 residues. CDR3 DNA: TGTGCCAGCAGTGACTCCGACAGGAGCAATGAGCAGTTCTTC. It codes for CASSDSDRSNEQFF. The complete variable domain, with remaining parts taken from reference TRBV28 and TRBJ2-1, reads DVKVTQSSRYLVKRTGEKVFLECVQDMDHENMFWYRQDPGLGLRLIYFSYDVKMKEKGDIPEGYSVSREKKERFSLILESASTNQTSMYLCASSDSDRSNEQFFGPGTRLTVL.

This clonotype was detected a few times. The chain is built from TRBV12-3 or TRBV12-4 and TRBJ2-5, with D hard to call. The CDR3 extends over 15 amino acids. Trimming took off 2 bases at V and 2 bases at J, with 12 bases between the two ends. CDR3 DNA: TGTGCCAGCAGTTTACTGGGTCGATCACAAGAGACCCAGTACTTC. Its protein product is CASSLLGRSQETQYF.

Comments on this clonotype: This may be a read error, as it is one base from a much larger clone. This sequence joins TRBV5-6 and TRBJ2-1; no reliable D call. Trimming took off 2 bases at V and 9 bases at J, with 9 bases between the two ends. The germline gives CDR1 SGHDT, CDR2 YYEEEE. This CDR3 comprises 12 residues. Here the CDR3 reads CASSFGNSEQFF. The CDR3 bases are TGTGCCAGCAGCTTTGGAAACAGTGAGCAGTTCTTC.

The chain couples TRBV28 to TRBJ2-1; D is unclear. The CDR3 covers 17 residues. Trimming removed 2 bases at V and 10 bases at J, with 24 bases between. The germline V gene encodes CDR1 MDHEN and CDR2 SYDVKM. The CDR3 loop reads CASSLGSQFSWIGEQFF. The CDR3 DNA sequence: TGTGCCAGCAGTTTAGGATCCCAATTCTCCTGGATAGGGGAGCAGTTCTTC.

This clonotype was seen a handful of times. The chain has TRBV7-6 and TRBJ2-5; D is unresolved. The ends were cut back, 1 base at V and 0 bases at J, with 6 bases in the middle. Germline CDR1 is SGHVS and CDR2 is FNYEAQ. This CDR3 spans 14 amino acids. As DNA, the CDR3 is TGTGCCAGCAGCTTAGGACACTACCAAGAGACCCAGTACTTC. Its translation: CASSLGHYQETQYF.

The chain combines TRBV4-2 with TRBJ1-2, with no clear D. The CDR3 contains 13 residues. Germline CDR1 and CDR2: LGHNA and YNFKEQ. The V gene lost 0 bases and the J gene lost 2 bases, with 4 bases spanning the gap. The CDR3 bases are TGTGCCAGCAGCCAAGACGACAACTATGGCTACACCTTC. It specifies CASSQDDNYGYTF.

The chain combines TRBV12-3 or TRBV12-4 with TRBJ2-3; no clear D. V lost 2 bases and J 0 bases, leaving 12 bases between the germline ends. The CDR3 has 16 residues. CDR3 protein: CASSLTAASSTDTQYF. The CDR3 bases are TGTGCCAGCAGTTTAACGGCGGCTTCTAGCACAGATACGCAGTATTTT.

The chain is built from TRBV7-2 and TRBJ1-2, with 7 bases matching TRBD1. J lost 4 bases, V lost 1 base, and 3 bases had no gene match. The V gene's germline CDR1 is SGHTA and CDR2 FQGNSA. The CDR3 spans 14 residues. DNA of the CDR3: TGTGCCAGCAGCTTAGTAGGGACAGTCTATGGCTACACCTTC. Amino acid sequence: CASSLVGTVYGYTF.

This clonotype has just a few counts. This chain joins TRBV4-1 and TRBJ2-1; no clear D. The V gene's germline CDR1 is MGHRA and CDR2 YSYEKL. This CDR3 region has 16 residues. The ends were cut back, 0 bases at V and 0 bases at J, with 9 bases in the middle. Here the CDR3 DNA reads TGCGCCAGCAGCCAAGAACCCTATAGCTCCTACAATGAGCAGTTCTTC. Its translation: CASSQEPYSSYNEQFF.

The chain uses TRBV6-5 and TRBJ2-7; possibly TRBD2 for D (5 bases). Per germline, CDR1 MNHEY and CDR2 SVGAGI. Deletions cut 2 bases from V and 3 bases from J, with 8 bases between. This CDR3 has 13 amino acids. The CDR3 is CASSYGRDYEQYF. The CDR3 bases are TGTGCCAGCAGTTACGGACGGGACTACGAGCAGTACTTC.

The chain couples TRBV2 to TRBJ1-1; D gene uncertain. Trimming pared 3 bases from V and 0 bases from J, leaving 5 bases between. The germline V gene has CDR1 SNHLY and CDR2 FYNNEI. CDR3 size: 13 residues. DNA of the CDR3: TGTGCCAGCAGTGATGACATGAACACTGAAGCTTTCTTT. As protein: CASSDDMNTEAFF.